This TCR beta chain was captured by sequencing in a study of CD8+CD57+ T cells in acquired aplastic anemia. TCR beta VDJ and CDR3 profiles were obtained from a genomic DNA template. A single record per CDR3 protein comes from TCRdb applying MiXCR to the reads. The sample has some 290,000 distinct CDR3 sequences; approximately 56% are singletons. V shed 3 bases and J 3 bases; nucleotides not matched to a gene: 5. In germline, CDR1 is SGHTA, CDR2 FQGTGA. The CDR3 length is 15 residues. The rearrangement joins TRBV7-3 to TRBJ2-3; 8 nucleotides match TRBD2. The sample consisted of sorted CD4+, CD8+, or CD8+CD57+ T cells (not recorded which) from PBMCs. This TCR came from a human donor with severe aplastic anemia or a healthy control (not recorded which). CDR3 DNA: TGTGCCAGCAGCTTTGCGGCGGGAGGAACAGATACGCAGTATTTT. Translating it yields CASSFAAGGTDTQYF.